This entry is about one T cell receptor (beta chain). Its cognate antigen is unknown. These data come from a study of shared clonotypes between healthy human individuals. Study-wide points: Non-shared clonotypes had lower generation probabilities than those shared by all four donors. Memory subsets generally showed lower estimated richness than naive subsets.

The CDR3 length is 12 residues. V lost 6 bases and J lost 7, with 10 bases in between. The V gene's germline CDR1 is SGHTA and CDR2 FQGNSA. Sorted-subset replicate PCR reactions contained roughly 200 ng DNA, corresponding to tens of thousands of T cell genomes. Using immunoSEQ multiplex PCR, the repertoire was profiled, and TCRdb retains in-frame clones only, with some absent. Seen here are some 2 million clones, 85% to 95% observed once, and the top ten hold 0.13%. This receptor was taken from a man aged 18 to 29 in good health. This chain joins TRBV7-2 and TRBJ2-1; D is uncertain. Material: naive CD4+ T cells sorted from blood. Subset given: CD45RA+ positively selected. CDR3 sequence reads: CASRPSANEQFF. The CDR3 coding sequence is TGTGCCAGCAGACCCAGCGCGAATGAGCAGTTCTTC. Based on the CDR3 plus reference TRBV7-2 and TRBJ2-1, the full variable domain is GAGVSQSPSNKVTEKGKDVELRCDPISGHTALYWYRQSLGQGLEFLIYFQGNSAPDKSGLPSDRFSAERTGGSVSTLTIQRTQQEDSAVYLCASRPSANEQFFGPGTRLTVL.